The entry below gives a single TCR beta chain sequence along with its context. For the second PCR, which ran for about 7 to 11 cycles, a sample-barcoded 5' primer and a J-beta primer mix were used. Each CDR3 protein gets one entry after TCRdb re-called the 5' RACE reads with MiXCR. The sample has about 1.4 million distinct CDR3 sequences; 55% to 75% are singletons. The data stem from a study of blood T cells in healthy people across ages. Samples each yielded at least 5.5 micrograms of total RNA. Germline assignment: CDR1 MNHEY and CDR2 SVGEGT. The V gene lost 5 bases and the J gene lost 9 bases, with 17 bases spanning the gap. The CDR3 is 14 amino acids.

Source material: blood. The sequence derives from a man aged 18 to 30 in good health. The chain combines TRBV6-2 or TRBV6-3 with TRBJ2-1; either TRBD1 or TRBD2 may fit D (5 bases each). Written as DNA, the CDR3 is TGTGCCAGCAGTGGGACGGGCCCAAGAGGTGAGCAGTTCTTC. Translation gives CASSGTGPRGEQFF.